This T cell receptor beta chain was captured in a study of blood T cell repertoires in COVID-19. Study background: Acute and convalescent COVID-19 samples came from the United States, Italy and Spain. The analysed material was cDNA or gDNA that came from T cells, B-cell-depleted T cells, or PBMCs.

In germline, CDR1 is SNHLY, CDR2 FYNNEI. CDR3 length: 13 amino acids. V lost 10 bases and J 5 bases, leaving 15 bases between the germline ends. Under the authors' procedure: Amplification from reference gene primers served as the basis for estimated nucleated cell counts. The data were produced by immunoSEQ multiplex PCR, yet TCRdb's version contains in-frame clones alone and is incomplete. V, J and clone size derive from that table, while D and trimming were established from the DNA sequence. The sample lists 220,000 or so clones; 80% to 85% were seen once. This clonotype originated in a woman aged 60-75 years who had recovered from COVID-19. Sequences were obtained from peripheral blood. This sequence joins TRBV2 and TRBJ1-5, with a tentative D call TRBD1 (6 bases). CDR3 DNA: TGTGCCACCCAGCGGGGGGCCCATCAGCCCCAGCATTTT. Amino acids: CATQRGAHQPQHF.